This T cell receptor beta chain was recorded in a study of blood T cell repertoires in COVID-19. Germline V gives CDR1 SGHVS, CDR2 FQNEAQ. There are 13 residues in the CDR3. The V end lost 1 base, the J end lost 4 bases, and 8 bases lay between the germline ends. Participant age was about 18 to 95 years, and participants resided in fewer than 25 US areas. Cohort assignment relied on participant-reported clinical history. Recovered Cohort 3 donors showed two negative PCRs, clearance, or symptom resolution. In the study's own analysis: Amplification with reference gene primers provided the estimates of nucleated cell counts. Assay used: immunoSEQ multiplex PCR; TCRdb lists only in-frame clones, some missing. V and J calls plus clone size are reproduced from that table; the DNA served to infer D and trimming. This sample has some 150,000 clones, with 60% to 80% found just once.

V usage is TRBV7-8 and J usage is TRBJ2-7; no firm D call. The TCR comes from a woman aged 45 to 65 who had recovered from COVID-19. Specimen: PBMCs or T cells enriched from blood (not recorded which). The CDR3 coding sequence is TGTGCCAGCAGCTTAGGCACAACATACGAGCAGTACTTC. Translation: CASSLGTTYEQYF. Using reference TRBV7-8 and TRBJ2-7 for the parts outside the CDR3, the full variable domain is GAGVSQSPRYKVAKRGQDVALRCDPISGHVSLFWYQQALGQGPEFLTYFQNEAQLDKSGLPSDRFFAERPEGSVSTLKIQRTQQEDSAVYLCASSLGTTYEQYFGPGTRLTVT.